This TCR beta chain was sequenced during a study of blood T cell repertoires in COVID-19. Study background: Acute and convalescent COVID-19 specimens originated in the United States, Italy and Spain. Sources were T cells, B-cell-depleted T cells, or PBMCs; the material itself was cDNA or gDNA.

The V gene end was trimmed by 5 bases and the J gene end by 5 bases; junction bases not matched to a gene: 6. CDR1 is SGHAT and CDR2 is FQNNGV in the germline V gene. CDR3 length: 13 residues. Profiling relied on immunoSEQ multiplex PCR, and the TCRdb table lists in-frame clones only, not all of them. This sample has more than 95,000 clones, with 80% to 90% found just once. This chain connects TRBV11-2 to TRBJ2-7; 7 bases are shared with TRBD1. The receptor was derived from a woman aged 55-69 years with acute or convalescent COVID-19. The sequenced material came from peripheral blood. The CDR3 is CASSKTGIHEQYF. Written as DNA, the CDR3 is TGTGCCAGCAGCAAGACAGGGATCCACGAGCAGTACTTC. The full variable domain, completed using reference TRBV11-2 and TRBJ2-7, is EAGVAQSPRYKIIEKRQSVAFWCNPISGHATLYWYQQILGQGPKLLIQFQNNGVVDDSQLPKDRFSAERLKGVDSTLKIQPAKLEDSAVYLCASSKTGIHEQYFGPGTRLTVT.